The source of this T cell receptor (beta chain) is a study of identical twins. Study-wide points: Cord blood beta clonotypes that were abundant carried fewer insertions, and memory repertoires showed no such trend. Conclusions relied on cross-sectional statistical analysis, not following the same donors. Twins' surplus sharing was weaker for beta out-of-frame sequences.

With template switching, a universal primer site was added, and the cDNA carried unique molecular identifiers. TCRdb called the 5' RACE reads again in MiXCR, with one record for every CDR3 protein. The data contain hundreds of thousands of distinct CDR3 sequences, 9% to 15% of them singletons. A few counts support this clonotype. Antigen: not known. V lost 3 bases and J 8 bases, leaving 14 bases between the germline ends. The CDR3 contains 15 residues. This same sample was also part of a study on yellow fever vaccine responses in identical twins.

Material: PBMCs. The J gene is TRBJ1-6, the V gene TRBV12-3 or TRBV12-4, with a tentative D call TRBD1 (6 bases). This clonotype originated in a woman younger than 30 in good health. The CDR3 protein is CASSFEDRPYSPLHF. The DNA of the CDR3 is TGTGCCAGCAGTTTCGAGGACAGACCTTATTCACCCCTCCACTTT.